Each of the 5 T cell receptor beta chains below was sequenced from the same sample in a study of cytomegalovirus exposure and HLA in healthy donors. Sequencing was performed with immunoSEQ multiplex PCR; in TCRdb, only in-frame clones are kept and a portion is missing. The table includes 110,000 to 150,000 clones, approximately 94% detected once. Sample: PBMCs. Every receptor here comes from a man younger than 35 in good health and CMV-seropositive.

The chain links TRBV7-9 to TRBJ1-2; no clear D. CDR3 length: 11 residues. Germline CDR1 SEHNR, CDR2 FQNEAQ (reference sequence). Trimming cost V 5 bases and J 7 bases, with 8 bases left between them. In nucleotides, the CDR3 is TGTGCCAGCAGCGCCGGACTTGGCTACACCTTC. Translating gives CASSAGLGYTF.

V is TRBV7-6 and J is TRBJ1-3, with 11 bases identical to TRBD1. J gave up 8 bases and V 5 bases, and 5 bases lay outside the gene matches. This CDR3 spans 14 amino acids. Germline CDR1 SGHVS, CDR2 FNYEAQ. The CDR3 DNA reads TGTGCCAGCAGCCGGCGGGACAGGGGGGACACCATATATTTT. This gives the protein CASSRRDRGDTIYF.

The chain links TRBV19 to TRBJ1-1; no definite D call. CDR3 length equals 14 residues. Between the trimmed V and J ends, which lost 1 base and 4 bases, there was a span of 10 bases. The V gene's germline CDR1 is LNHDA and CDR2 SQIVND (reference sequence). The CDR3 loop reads CASSIAAGPTEAFF. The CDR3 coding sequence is TGTGCCAGTAGTATAGCCGCGGGCCCCACTGAAGCTTTCTTT.

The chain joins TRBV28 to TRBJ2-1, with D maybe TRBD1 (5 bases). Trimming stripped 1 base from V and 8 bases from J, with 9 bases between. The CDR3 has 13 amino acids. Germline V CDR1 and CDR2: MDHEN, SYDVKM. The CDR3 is CASSLYGRDEQFF. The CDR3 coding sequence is TGTGCCAGCAGTTTATACGGCAGGGATGAGCAGTTCTTC. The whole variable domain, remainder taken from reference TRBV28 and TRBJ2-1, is DVKVTQSSRYLVKRTGEKVFLECVQDMDHENMFWYRQDPGLGLRLIYFSYDVKMKEKGDIPEGYSVSREKKERFSLILESASTNQTSMYLCASSLYGRDEQFFGPGTRLTVL.

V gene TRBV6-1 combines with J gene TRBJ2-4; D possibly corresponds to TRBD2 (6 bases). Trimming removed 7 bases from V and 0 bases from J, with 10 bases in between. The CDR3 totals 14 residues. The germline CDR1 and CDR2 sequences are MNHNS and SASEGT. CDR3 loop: CASTIAVAKNIQYF. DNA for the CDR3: TGTGCCAGCACCATAGCGGTAGCCAAAAACATTCAGTACTTC.